This T cell receptor beta chain was documented in a study of cytomegalovirus exposure and HLA in healthy donors. Study findings and constraints: As a later analysis showed, a missense DCLRE1C variant was linked to trimming of TCR beta V- and J-genes.

Turning to this clone: As yet, its antigen is unknown.

In the PCR, 60 Vbeta and 13 Jbeta primers were used. Measured with immunoSEQ multiplex PCR; TCRdb has only the in-frame clones, and not every one. This table holds about 180,000 clones, approximately 78% found once. Sequenced: PBMCs. This TCR was recovered from a male donor in good health and CMV-seronegative.

CDR3 amino acids: CASSLSFGNQPQHF. CDR3 DNA sequence: TGTGCCAGCAGCTTAAGTTTCGGGAATCAGCCCCAGCATTTT. The chain recombines TRBV7-2 with TRBJ1-5; D gene uncertain. Germline V gene sequence: CDR1 SGHTA, CDR2 FQGNSA. The CDR3 is made up of 14 amino acids. The V end was cut by 2 bases, the J end by 4 bases, with 9 bases between.